This T cell receptor beta chain was observed in a study of human T cells and chemical hapten exposure. Study in general: A roughly 2 cm by roughly 2 cm inner upper arm patch received 2% DPC for sensitization. Study-wide results and caveats: Patch test score rose with PT1 expanded TCR count, significant at thresholds 8, 16 and 32, not 4.

The CDR3 is 13 residues long. The J segment lost 8 bases and the V segment lost 3 bases, leaving 4 bases of the junction unmatched. Per the germline V gene, CDR1 is SQVTM and CDR2 is ANQGSEA. This clonotype was counted ten times or more. What it recognizes is unknown. TCRdb independently ran MiXCR on the RACE reads; one entry per CDR3 protein. The data contain 80,000 to 100,000 distinct CDR3 sequences, approximately 10% of them seen just once; the ten biggest clones take up roughly 1%. As to time point: patch test 3, about 24 weeks after DPC sensitization. Stated treatment: therapeutic diphenylcyclopropenone sensitization with weekly scalp DPC. Researchers extracted total RNA from unfractionated whole blood.

The V and J genes are TRBV29-1 and TRBJ1-4, with 9 bases aligning to TRBD1. This receptor was obtained from a woman aged 30 to 39 with alopecia areata. Some clones in this sample may be carry-over from other donors' samples. The source material was whole blood, sampled in connection with sensitization to the hapten diphenylcyclopropenone (DPC). The CDR3: CSVDLGQGEKLFF. The CDR3 DNA is TGCAGCGTTGACCTGGGACAGGGCGAAAAACTGTTTTTT.